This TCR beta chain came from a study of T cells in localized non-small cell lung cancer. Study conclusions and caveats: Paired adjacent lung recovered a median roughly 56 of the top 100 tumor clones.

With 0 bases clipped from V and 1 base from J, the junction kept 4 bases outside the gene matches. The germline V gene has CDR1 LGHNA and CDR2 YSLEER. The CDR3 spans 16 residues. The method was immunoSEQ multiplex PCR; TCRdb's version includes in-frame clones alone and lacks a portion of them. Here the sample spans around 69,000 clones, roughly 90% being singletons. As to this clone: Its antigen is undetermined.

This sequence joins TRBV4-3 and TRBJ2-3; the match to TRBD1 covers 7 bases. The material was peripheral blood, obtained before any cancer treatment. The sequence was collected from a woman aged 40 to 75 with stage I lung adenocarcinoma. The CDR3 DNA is TGCGCCAGCAGCCAAGACCCAACAGGGGGCACAGATACGCAGTATTTT. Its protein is CASSQDPTGGTDTQYF.